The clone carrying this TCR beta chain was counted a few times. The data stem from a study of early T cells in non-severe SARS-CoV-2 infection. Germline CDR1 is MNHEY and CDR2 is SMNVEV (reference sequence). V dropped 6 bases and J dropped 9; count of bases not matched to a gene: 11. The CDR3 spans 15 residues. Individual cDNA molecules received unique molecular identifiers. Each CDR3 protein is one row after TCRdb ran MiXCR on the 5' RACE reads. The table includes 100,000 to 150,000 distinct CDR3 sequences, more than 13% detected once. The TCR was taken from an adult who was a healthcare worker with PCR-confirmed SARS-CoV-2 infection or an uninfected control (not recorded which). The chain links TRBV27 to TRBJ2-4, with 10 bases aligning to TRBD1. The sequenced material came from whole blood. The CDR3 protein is CASRGGAGTGVIQYF. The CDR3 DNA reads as TGTGCCAGCAGGGGAGGGGCCGGGACAGGGGTCATTCAGTACTTC.